A selection of T cell receptor beta chains follows, all from one sample in a study of cytomegalovirus exposure and HLA in healthy donors. Profiling relied on immunoSEQ multiplex PCR, and the TCRdb table lists in-frame clones only, not all of them. The data hold around 260,000 clones, with under 90% observed a single time. Sequencing was performed on PBMCs. These receptors all come from a girl aged 2 to 9 in good health and CMV-seronegative. Each CDR3 is given with its conserved first and last residue. Each record gives: clone size, V gene, D gene, J gene, CDR3 protein. D genes are given only for firm matches. Size tells how often a clone was seen (once, few, many) or the class of an expanded clone, and some rows leave it out.

size: -; V: TRBV6-5; D: -; J: TRBJ1-5; CDR3: CASSYSTGDQPQHF
size: -; V: TRBV2; D: TRBD2; J: TRBJ2-3; CDR3: CASRSSGGLSTDTQYF
size: -; V: TRBV28; D: TRBD2; J: TRBJ2-7; CDR3: CASSTSGGRREQYF
size: -; V: TRBV5-1; D: -; J: TRBJ1-2; CDR3: CASSPPRGAQGSGYTF
size: -; V: TRBV18; D: TRBD2; J: TRBJ2-5; CDR3: CASSPDSGSVRETQYF
size: -; V: TRBV7-2; D: TRBD2; J: TRBJ2-3; CDR3: CASSLDGGEDTQYF
size: -; V: TRBV7-6; D: -; J: TRBJ1-1; CDR3: CASSLVGQNTEAFF
size: -; V: TRBV7-6; D: -; J: TRBJ1-3; CDR3: CASSSQWGRTSGNTIYF
size: -; V: TRBV7-3; D: TRBD2; J: TRBJ2-1; CDR3: CASSPTPSGIPNEQFF
size: few; V: TRBV6-1; D: TRBD1; J: TRBJ1-2; CDR3: CASSGERGRGGYTF
size: -; V: TRBV2; D: TRBD2; J: TRBJ2-1; CDR3: CASNWAAGGFNEQFF
size: few; V: TRBV7-7; D: TRBD2; J: TRBJ2-2; CDR3: CASSSGLAGYTGELFF
size: few; V: TRBV7-2; D: TRBD1; J: TRBJ1-1; CDR3: CASSLGVRAQGVREAFF
size: -; V: TRBV4-2; D: -; J: TRBJ1-6; CDR3: CASSQDRRVGSPLHF
size: -; V: TRBV27; D: TRBD1; J: TRBJ1-1; CDR3: CASNRTGGGTEAFF
size: few; V: TRBV10-3; D: TRBD1; J: TRBJ1-2; CDR3: CAISDRGRHGYTF
size: -; V: TRBV7-2; D: -; J: TRBJ2-3; CDR3: CASSFPGGLRDTQYF
size: -; V: TRBV5-1; D: TRBD1; J: TRBJ2-2; CDR3: CASSPGTGGTGELFF
size: -; V: TRBV7-8; D: -; J: TRBJ2-1; CDR3: CASSLDPTSCNEQFF
size: few; V: TRBV13; D: TRBD1; J: TRBJ1-1; CDR3: CASSSDRGPSVTEAFF
size: few; V: TRBV9; D: -; J: TRBJ2-1; CDR3: CASSVVGGHGEQFF
size: -; V: TRBV28; D: -; J: TRBJ1-5; CDR3: CASSPRLGPQHF
size: -; V: TRBV4-1; D: -; J: TRBJ2-7; CDR3: CASSQEGGQIYEQYF
size: -; V: TRBV18; D: -; J: TRBJ2-1; CDR3: CASSPTTSSEQFF
size: few; V: TRBV27; D: TRBD1; J: TRBJ1-5; CDR3: CASSDGQGYQPQHF
size: -; V: TRBV6-6; D: TRBD1; J: TRBJ2-7; CDR3: CASSPTGPLGYEQYF
size: -; V: TRBV29-1; D: -; J: TRBJ1-2; CDR3: CSVQRRGSPGYTF
size: -; V: TRBV4-1; D: -; J: TRBJ1-1; CDR3: CASSQESRSTEAFF
size: -; V: TRBV7-9; D: TRBD1; J: TRBJ1-5; CDR3: CASSLGGTGDNQPQHF
size: -; V: TRBV9; D: TRBD1; J: TRBJ1-2; CDR3: CASSEGQAYGYTF
size: -; V: TRBV7-8; D: TRBD1; J: TRBJ1-1; CDR3: CASSHSYRGPNTEAFF
size: -; V: TRBV6-5; D: TRBD1; J: TRBJ2-7; CDR3: CASSYSSTGGPYEQYF
size: -; V: TRBV28; D: TRBD1; J: TRBJ2-5; CDR3: CASRSGTGQETQYF
size: -; V: TRBV5-1; D: TRBD1; J: TRBJ1-4; CDR3: CASSLSEGAIAKLFF
size: -; V: TRBV29-1; D: TRBD1; J: TRBJ2-7; CDR3: CSVEMGQDPYEQYF
size: -; V: TRBV11-3; D: TRBD2; J: TRBJ2-7; CDR3: CASSFRPPSGRAFGEQYF
size: -; V: TRBV19; D: -; J: TRBJ2-7; CDR3: CASKLQGDSPAYEQYF
size: -; V: TRBV7-6; D: -; J: TRBJ2-7; CDR3: CASSRWSGDYEQYF
size: -; V: TRBV9; D: -; J: TRBJ1-1; CDR3: CASSVSLTGAEAFF
size: -; V: TRBV5-1; D: TRBD1; J: TRBJ2-2; CDR3: CASIEGQGYTGELFF
size: few; V: TRBV4-1; D: TRBD2; J: TRBJ2-1; CDR3: CASSQGGLAGGPWNNEQFF
size: once; V: TRBV30; D: -; J: TRBJ1-5; CDR3: CAWNREGNQPQHF
size: -; V: TRBV7-2; D: -; J: TRBJ2-5; CDR3: CASSLGGSQETQYF
size: -; V: TRBV28; D: TRBD2; J: TRBJ2-2; CDR3: CASSLSASGTTGELFF
size: -; V: TRBV7-9; D: TRBD1; J: TRBJ2-7; CDR3: CASSLGQGAYEQYF
size: few; V: TRBV9; D: -; J: TRBJ1-1; CDR3: CASSVGGVGAEAFF
size: -; V: TRBV2; D: -; J: TRBJ2-7; CDR3: CASSTGETYEQYF
size: once; V: TRBV5-1; D: TRBD2; J: -; CDR3: CASMSARGVYNEQFF
size: once; V: TRBV11-2; D: -; J: TRBJ1-1; CDR3: CASSSSRTAMNTEAFF
size: -; V: TRBV11-2; D: -; J: TRBJ2-7; CDR3: CASSLWDNSYEQYF
size: -; V: TRBV19; D: -; J: TRBJ1-2; CDR3: CASSPDRANYGYTF
size: -; V: TRBV6-6; D: -; J: TRBJ2-3; CDR3: CASLGGSDTQYF
size: once; V: TRBV5-6; D: -; J: TRBJ1-2; CDR3: CASSLAGFGYTF